This record covers a single TCR beta chain. The antigen it binds to is not known. Base qualities are not provided; no much larger clone lies one nucleotide away. The data are from a study of blood T cell repertoires in COVID-19 (dated by TCRdb to between 2020 and 2021). About the investigation overall: Collaborator samples came from the United States, Italy and Spain and covered acute and convalescent phases of COVID-19. The material from the prospective study consisted of cDNA or gDNA derived from T cells, B-cell-depleted T cells, or PBMCs. Subjects who had been exposed to COVID-19, were actively infected with it, or had recovered from it provided the deeply sampled blood TCRbeta repertoires that made up the dataset. The repertoires were released in a freely available public database meant as a resource for research on the immune response to SARS-CoV-2. The samples were drawn from two sources: the first 160 participants of the ongoing ImmuneRACE study, and 1,254 subjects contributed by 6 global collaborators. A de-identified subject ID, COVID-19 status, age in years and sex were almost always included in the sample metadata. Where available, HLA class I and class II types were obtained from metadata supplied by the sample provider rather than from assay-based typing. Paper-wide results and their limitations: Clinical and demographic metadata were provided uncurated, with the amount varying by source and participant.

TCRbeta CDR3 regions were amplified from genomic DNA using the immunoSEQ Assay, a bias-controlled multiplex PCR. The authors' pipeline ran thus. The number of nucleated cells in each sample was estimated from the amplification of reference gene primers within the assay. To quantify the absolute abundance of each unique TCRbeta CDR3 rearrangement, sequence reads were collapsed and filtered. For each sample, productive Simpson clonality was calculated by taking the square root of Simpson's diversity index across productive rearrangements. Here the immuneACCESS table is served through TCRdb, limited to in-frame sequences with V and J called. Missing clones are a known gap in these copies; in checked studies unresolved V genes cover under half, and the rest lacks a known reason. Clonal size and the V and J genes are those of that table, whereas D and trimming came from the DNA. Within this sample are about 180,000 clones, with around 85% of them counted one time only. Over 15% of the sample goes to the ten largest clones.

One collaborating source in Seattle enrolled patients while the patients were actively infected and followed the patients over time throughout the course of disease. Whole blood was collected in K2EDTA tubes by collaborating institutions according to the institutions' own protocols. For TCRbeta analysis, collaborators shipped samples in one of three forms: frozen whole blood, isolated PBMCs, or DNA extracted from either of those sample types. Sequences LGHDT (CDR1) and YNNKEL (CDR2) are obtained from the germline V gene (reference sequence). The CDR3 has 13 amino acids, counting the end cysteine and phenylalanine. The retained sequence is limited to the CDR3, 39 bases, with the frame set at the first base. V is pared back by 1 base and J by 5 bases, with 8 bases lying between the germline termini.

The TCR sequence derives from an older person with COVID-19, enrolled during active disease. In this chain, TRBV3-1 (or the pseudogene TRBV3-2) is recombined with TRBJ2-5, with TRBD2 perhaps the D gene, on 5 matching bases. The specimen was peripheral blood. The CDR3 in this case is CASSQGRRETQYF. Read as DNA, the sequence is TGTGCCAGCAGCCAAGGAAGGAGGGAGACCCAGTACTTC.